This T cell receptor beta chain was profiled in a study of immune heterogeneity within non-small cell lung tumors. Study background: Squamous cell carcinomas accounted for 4 of the tumors, non-squamous carcinomas for around 10, and 1 was not otherwise specified.

Using 32 V and 13 J primers, multiplex PCR amplified TCR beta CDR3. TCRdb re-derived calls from the multiplex PCR reads in MiXCR, one entry per CDR3 protein. The table has approximately 5,000 distinct CDR3 sequences, 21% seen once. By sample share, this clonotype is medium-sized. Antigen: not known. Per sample, 600 ng of bulk tumor genomic DNA was the template used. Surgical sampling yielded several biopsies per primary tumor (spaced far apart). The patients were newly diagnosed with non-small cell lung cancer, had not been treated, and had curative surgery. The CDR3 sequence is 17 residues long. V lost 3 bases, J lost 6 bases, and 11 bases stayed unmatched. CDR1 is DFQATT and CDR2 is SNEGSKA in the germline V gene (reference sequence). Study outcomes and limitations: For local T-cell clonality, the correlation with local tumor mutational burden was moderate but significant (R around 0.3). Alongside site-unique high-frequency clones, identical dominant CDR3 beta clonotypes recurred across tumor sites within a patient.

The TCR comes from a woman aged 55 to 70 with non-small cell lung cancer. The V and J genes are TRBV20-1 and TRBJ2-2, with 12 bases that match TRBD2. Sequencing was performed on lung tumor tissue. CDR3 DNA: TGCAGTGCTAGCGGGGCGACTAGCGGGAGTTGGGCCGGGGAGCTGTTTTTT. As protein: CSASGATSGSWAGELFF.